This TCR beta chain was documented in a study of blood T cell repertoires in COVID-19. Study-level information: COVID-19 samples collected from the United States, Italy and Spain covered acute and convalescent phases. Sources were T cells, B-cell-depleted T cells, or PBMCs; the material itself was cDNA or gDNA.

Authors' processing steps: Cell counts per sample came from amplifying reference gene primers. The data were produced by immunoSEQ multiplex PCR, yet TCRdb's version contains in-frame clones alone and is incomplete. V, J and clone size are those of that table, while D and trimming were read from the DNA. There are 60,000 to 85,000 clones in the sample; less than 90% occur only once, and roughly 4% lies in the top ten. The CDR3 consists of 14 residues. V lost 11 bases and J lost 2, with 15 bases in between. The germline V gene has CDR1 ENHRY and CDR2 SYGVKD. The table lists this clone with a few counts.

This TCR derives from a man aged 50-60 years with active COVID-19. The specimen was peripheral blood. The chain links TRBV10-3 to TRBJ2-2; weak D call: TRBD2 (6 bases). As DNA, the CDR3 is TGTGCCTCGTCGGGAGAGGTAAACACCGGGGAGCTGTTTTTT. Translating it yields CASSGEVNTGELFF.